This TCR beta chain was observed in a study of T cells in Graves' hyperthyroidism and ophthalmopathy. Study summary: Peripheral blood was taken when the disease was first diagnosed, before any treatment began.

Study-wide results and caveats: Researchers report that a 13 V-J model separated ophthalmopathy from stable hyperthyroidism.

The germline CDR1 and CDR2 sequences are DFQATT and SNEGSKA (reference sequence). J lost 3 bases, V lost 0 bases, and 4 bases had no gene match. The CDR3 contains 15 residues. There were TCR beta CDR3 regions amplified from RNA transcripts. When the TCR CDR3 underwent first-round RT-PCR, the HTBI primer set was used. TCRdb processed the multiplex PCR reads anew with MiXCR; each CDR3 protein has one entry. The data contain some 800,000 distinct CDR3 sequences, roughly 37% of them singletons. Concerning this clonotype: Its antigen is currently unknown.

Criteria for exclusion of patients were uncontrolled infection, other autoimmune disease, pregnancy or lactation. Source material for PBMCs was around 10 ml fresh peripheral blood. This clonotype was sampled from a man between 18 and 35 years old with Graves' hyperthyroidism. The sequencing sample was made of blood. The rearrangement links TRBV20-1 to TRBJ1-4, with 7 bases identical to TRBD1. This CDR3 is CSARDMGTANEKLFF. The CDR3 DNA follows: TGCAGTGCTAGAGATATGGGGACAGCTAATGAAAAACTGTTTTTT.